This TCR beta chain was identified in a study of T cells in Graves' hyperthyroidism and ophthalmopathy. Study conclusions and caveats: Ophthalmopathy was identified by the model a median about seven months ahead of onset. Ophthalmopathy could be told apart from stable hyperthyroidism with a 13 V-J model. Blood held most thyroid clonotypes expanded above 0.001 frequency.

The CDR3 is 14 residues long. V was shortened by 1 base and J by 5 bases, with 12 bases between the two germline ends. CDR1 SGHKS and CDR2 YYEKEE come from the germline V gene (reference sequence). Of note for this clonotype: The antigen is unknown.

Amplified TCR beta CDR3 regions came from RNA transcripts. The study used the HTBI primer set for a first-round RT-PCR of the TCR CDR3. TCRdb independently ran MiXCR on the multiplex PCR reads; one entry per CDR3 protein. The table has nearly 600,000 distinct CDR3 sequences, 13% to 15% seen once. The chain joins TRBV5-5 to TRBJ1-2; no definite D call. The sequence was collected from a woman under 30 with Graves' ophthalmopathy. Material for sequencing was blood. CDR3 residues: CASSLTAAAYGYTF. The CDR3 DNA reads as TGTGCCAGCAGCTTGACGGCTGCGGCATATGGCTACACCTTC. The full variable domain, its missing parts supplied by reference TRBV5-5 and TRBJ1-2, is DAGVTQSPTHLIKTRGQQVTLRCSPISGHKSVSWYQQVLGQGPQFIFQYYEKEERGRGNFPDRFSARQFPNYSSELNVNALLLGDSALYLCASSLTAAAYGYTFGSGTRLTVV.